The TCR beta chain under discussion was sequenced for a study of blood T cell repertoires in COVID-19 (TCRdb year 2020). Background on the whole study: The collaborator samples originated in the United States, Italy and Spain and spanned the acute and convalescent phases of COVID-19. Where available, HLA class I and class II types were taken from metadata supplied by the sample provider and were not determined by assay-based typing. The repertoires were released in a freely available public database intended as a resource for research on the immune response to SARS-CoV-2. The material from the prospective study consisted of cDNA or gDNA derived from T cells, B-cell-depleted T cells, or PBMCs. Nearly every sample came with metadata listing a de-identified subject ID, COVID-19 status, age in years and sex. The samples were drawn from the first 160 participants of the ongoing ImmuneRACE study and from some 1,300 subjects provided by 6 global collaborators. Subjects who had been exposed to COVID-19, were actively infected with it, or had recovered from it provided the deeply sampled blood TCRbeta repertoires that made up the dataset.

Findings and caveats that apply to the study as a whole: How much clinical and demographic metadata was included differed by source and by participant, and the metadata was provided uncurated.

Concerning this clone itself: The target of this receptor is not known. Base qualities are not recorded, but no much larger clone differs from it by a single base.

The collaborating institutions used their own protocols to collect whole blood in K2EDTA tubes. For TCRbeta analysis, collaborator samples were shipped as frozen whole blood, as isolated PBMCs, or as DNA extracted from either sample type. CDR1 and CDR2 are read off the germline V gene as ENHRY and SYGVKD. The CDR3 goes from the cysteine to the phenylalanine over 14 residues. Of the read, only the CDR3 DNA is kept; its 42 bases are in frame from base 1. Trimming accounts for 2 bases at V and 5 bases at J, while the number of junction bases matched to no gene is 3. The immunoSEQ Assay, a bias-controlled multiplex PCR, was used to amplify TCRbeta CDR3 regions from genomic DNA. Regarding the original processing steps: Nucleated cell counts per sample were estimated from amplification of reference gene primers within the assay. To quantify the absolute abundance of each unique TCRbeta CDR3 rearrangement, sequence reads were collapsed and filtered. For each sample, productive Simpson clonality was calculated as the square root of Simpson's diversity index across productive rearrangements. Not all clones reach the TCRdb copy of this immuneACCESS table, which keeps in-frame sequences only. Checked studies attribute under half of the gap to unresolved V genes and leave the rest unexplained. That table supplies the V and J calls and clone size; D and trimming were determined from the DNA. A total of approximately 100,000 clones appear in this sample, 80% to 90% of them only once. The biggest ten clones account for about 30% of the sample.

This TCR came from a woman older than 75 with acute or convalescent COVID-19. The chain links TRBV10-3 with TRBJ1-5; the junction holds 7 bases that match TRBD1. The sequencing input was peripheral blood. The CDR3 region: CAISEATGDQPQHF. The DNA sequence is TGTGCCATCAGTGAGGCCACAGGGGATCAGCCCCAGCATTTT.